This T cell receptor (beta chain) was sequenced in a study of cytomegalovirus exposure and HLA in healthy donors (dated by TCRdb to between 2016 and 2019). Study-wide context: An earlier analysis of some 550 of the donors reported roughly 300 Gb of sequence data and some 100 million unique TCR beta sequences from about 179 million T cells. Both class I and class II loci were covered by HLA typing, at four-digit resolution. Typing coverage differed by locus: A, B, C, DRB1 and DQB1 were typed in roughly 620-630 donors, DQA1 in around 500, DPA1 in 600 to 610, and DPB1 in about 450. Roughly 300 gigabases of sequencing data and 70 million to 85 million unique TCR sequences were included in an early release covering 500 to 750 HLA-typed donors. The T cell repertoires of roughly 660 subjects were profiled by immunosequencing and related to cytomegalovirus serostatus. Of the approximately 400 genotyped donors, around 81% fell in the genetic ancestry cluster associated with self-reported Caucasian donors. A later analysis re-analyzed previously published TCR beta repertoires from roughly 630 donors and added high-resolution HLA genotyping to study TCR occurrence patterns. To predict cytomegalovirus infection status, the study combined high-throughput TCR immunosequencing, statistical association of individual TCRs with disease status, and machine learning. A later genetic analysis took genome-wide SNP genotypes for about 65% of the 666 donors and used that subset as a discovery cohort. Because of strong linkage in the cohort, five DR-DQ haplotypes were treated as single units for association and clustering. Donor age, sex, ethnicity and CMV serostatus were compiled alongside the repertoire data. An earlier analysis of around 580 of the donors used high-throughput TCR beta sequencing to judge whether each TCR beta V gene segment behaved as functional or pseudogenic. Rather than using new phenotypic data, the later analysis identified candidate immune exposures from TCR beta sequences and from how often those sequences occurred across donors. Among over 350 genotyped donors of the cohort, an average of about 240,000 unique TCR beta nucleotide sequences were sequenced per donor, around a sixth of them non-productive. Every discovery cohort repertoire had been produced on one sequencing platform. The study was designed to test whether signatures of past pathogen exposure could be identified by cataloging public T cell receptors. Besides the first cohort of approximately 670 subjects, a separate validation cohort made up of 120 different subjects was used.

The CDR3 measures 15 amino acids from cysteine to phenylalanine. The read is trimmed to its CDR3 DNA, 45 bases read in frame from base 1. A distance of 10 bases separates the germline ends of V and J, which lose 4 bases and 0 bases respectively. CDR1 LGHNA and CDR2 YSLEER were looked up in the germline V gene. In total, fewer than 750 healthy bone marrow donors made up the cohort. At the time of sampling, all cohort members were nominally healthy, though unrecorded immune exposures were likely present. The donor tested CMV seropositive, placing the donor among the 289 seropositive members of the cohort. A peripheral blood sample was provided by each donor, and peripheral blood mononuclear cells were used for TCR beta sequencing. The Qiagen DNeasy Blood Extraction Kit was used to extract genomic DNA from the blood cell samples. Results the study describes overall, beyond this receptor: Strong co-occurrence of HLA alleles, especially DR and DQ, made assigning TCR associations to individual alleles difficult. Compared with the roughly 700-donor mean, donors in an Asian-associated ancestry cluster had fewer N-insertions in productive TCRs, according to a later genetic analysis. This cohort had only TCR beta chains sequenced, and the lack of alpha or paired-chain data limited which features could be detected. Specific HLA alleles were associated with roughly 17,000 TCR beta sequences at a false discovery rate of 0.05 in a later analysis. Because counts were too low, 15 to 20 rarely observed V segments, including chromosome 9 orphons, were excluded from the earlier analysis of some 540 of the donors. In a later analysis, the rate of TCR association differed among HLA loci, with DRB1 alleles having the most associated TCRs and HLA-C alleles having the fewest. The authors suggested that the approach could potentially be generalized to other disease states and immunological phenotypes. In a later analysis, HLA-associated TCR beta chains showed more clonal expansion and lower generation probabilities than non-associated chains that were equally common. Roughly uniform sequencing depth across donors was assumed in presence/absence analyses, although this assumption may not hold. According to a later analysis, most CMV-associated TCR beta chains appeared to be HLA-restricted, and the HLA associations seemed to be driven largely by CMV exposure. A further reported finding was that TCR beta sequences accurately predicted the HLA-A and HLA-B alleles for most subjects in the first cohort. Several of the top co-occurrence clusters appeared to be linked to parvovirus B19, influenza, CMV and Epstein-Barr virus, according to a later analysis. Because HLA typing was missing for some donors at each locus, association tests included only the typed subset. Broadly in line with IMGT annotations, most TCR beta V segments showed up in productive rearrangements about 87% or about 30% of the time in an earlier analysis of several hundred of the donors. Linkage disequilibrium might explain the correlated functional status among segregating V segments, but an unknown experimental factor could not be ruled out. In a later genetic analysis, a missense DCLRE1C variant was associated with V-gene and J-gene trimming of TCR beta chains, and the association was replicated in an independent cohort. The sequencing pipeline was judged likely to have produced a cluster of highly shared sequence variants as a technical artifact. Cytomegalovirus status was reported to be diagnosed by the classifier with high specificity and sensitivity in both the original and validation cohorts. The only immune exposure information available for the cohort was CMV serostatus. Most TCR sequences were seen in very few donors, while some public TCRs were found in many individuals. In vitro tests confirmed that a few of the cytomegalovirus-associated TCR beta chains recognize cytomegalovirus antigens. The study gave a list of some 150 TCR beta chains associated with cytomegalovirus. Some IMGT-functional V segments, including TRBV6-2 and TRBV6-3, could not be distinguished by the 87-base-pair reads and were therefore excluded.

A remark on this clone: Its antigen has not been determined. No base qualities exist here, and no much larger clone lies one base off it.

Library prep was done by the immunoSEQ multiplex PCR assay. For the multiplex PCR, a mixture combining 60 forward primers for TCR Vbeta segments and 13 reverse primers for TCR Jbeta segments was used. The CDR3 region of rearranged TCR beta genes was amplified from genomic DNA with a multiplex PCR assay. The amplified TCR beta libraries were sequenced on the Illumina HiSeq System as 87-base-pair reads. The study's processing was this. A later analysis tallied 75 million to 95 million unique TCR beta chains across the roughly 610 repertoires, and about 12 million of those chains were shared by two or more donors. A nearest-neighbor algorithm error-corrected the raw reads and collapsed the reads into unique sequences, merging closely related sequences to remove PCR and sequencing errors. V, D and J gene segments were assigned by aligning CDR3 sequences to IMGT reference sequences. For a sequence to be retained, a match of at least six nucleotides was required to both a V gene segment and a J gene segment. Rearrangements were classified as productive when the CDR3 lacked stop codons and remained in frame with V and J, and all other rearrangements were classified as non-productive. Following IMGT convention, CDR3 was defined as the stretch from the second conserved V-encoded cysteine up to the conserved J-encoded phenylalanine. The earlier analysis of 500 to 650 of the donors excluded any sequence lacking an unambiguous match to a single V gene segment. In an earlier analysis of around 590 of the donors, a V segment was called functional when productive rearrangements were above 56.7%, and segregating when the standard deviation between donors exceeded 5%. A statistical classification framework was built to diagnose cytomegalovirus status from the catalog of TCR beta chain sequences. In a later analysis, V and J genes were assigned by comparing TCR nucleotide sequences against IMGT/GENE-DB human TR gene sequences. In a later analysis, CDR3 sequences and most-parsimonious VDJ recombination scenarios were assigned using the TCRdist pipeline. A later analysis defined each TCR beta chain by its CDR3 amino acid sequence plus V-gene family, and excluded reads lacking a unique V-gene family. As a way to deal with suspected cross-contamination and a sequencing artifact, a later analysis dropped nearly 600 nucleotide sequences that were highly shared and had low generation probability. In a later analysis, a clonal expansion index for each public chain was calculated from normalized within-repertoire ranks of inferred template counts. In a later analysis, generation probabilities were computed using a VDJ recombination model fitted to out-of-frame rearrangements, and the results were checked against IGoR. A later analysis scored TCR-TCR, TCR-HLA and TCR-CMV co-occurrence with hypergeometric tests, applying a repertoire-size bias correction to TCR pairs. In a later analysis, false discovery rates were estimated by permuting HLA or CMV assignments 20 times. In a later analysis, co-occurring TCRs were grouped using DBSCAN, and TCRdist sequence similarity was added for clustering within HLA-allele-positive subsets. Repertoires with fewer than 30,000 or more than 120,000 public chains were left out of co-occurrence clustering, as were about 5 repertoires with anomalous nucleotide sharing. Held by TCRdb, this immuneACCESS table contains in-frame sequences only and omits some clones. Under half of the omission traces to an unresolved V gene where checked; the cause of the rest is unknown. D and trimming come from the DNA, and the V and J calls and clone size come from that table. This sample comprises roughly 130,000 clones, 65% to 90% of them detected only once. The ten largest make up roughly 12% of the sample.

Sequencing was carried out using PBMCs. This sequence originates from a male donor in good health and CMV-seropositive. The chain employs TRBV4-3 and TRBJ2-1; the D segment cannot be called with confidence. In nucleotide form, the sequence is TGCGCCAGCAGCCCCGGGTTGAGCTCCTACAATGAGCAGTTCTTC. This gives the protein CASSPGLSSYNEQFF.